The entry below gives a single TCR beta chain sequence along with its context. Its antigen remains unknown. The entry originates in a study of metastatic and nonmetastatic thyroid tumors. For the study at large: Patients with malignant and benign thyroid disease provided blood and tumor or nodule tissue, whose repertoires were compared.

Each patient came to thyroid surgery without any prior treatment (of any kind). Study-wide findings and caveats: Malignant thyroid tumors reportedly had TCR beta diversity that was significantly higher than in benign nodules, in blood and tumor.

How the authors handled the data: What underpinned the distant-metastasis classifier for papillary thyroid cancer was the set of CDR3 differences across clinicopathological groups. TCRdb reprocessed the PCR reads via MiXCR. The V and J calls come from TCRdb's annotation, not from the publication. The sample has more than 10,000 clones, around 23% seen once. CDR1 is MNHNS and CDR2 is SASEGT in the germline V gene. The CDR3 is made up of 15 amino acids. The ends lost 1 base at V and 6 bases at J; junction bases unmatched: 7. The sequence was collected from a male donor with papillary thyroid cancer or a benign thyroid nodule (not recorded which). Some clones in this sample may be carry-over from other donors' samples. Sequenced material: blood. The chain joins TRBV6-1 to TRBJ2-3; 7 positions match TRBD1. DNA for the CDR3: TGTGCCAGCAGTGAAGAGGTAAAGGGGGCCGATACGCAGTATTTT. It encodes CASSEEVKGADTQYF.